Sequencing of this TCR beta chain was carried out in a study of early T cells in non-severe SARS-CoV-2 infection. Overall study: It was bulk RNA from unsorted whole blood that was sequenced, and the chains were unpaired. Findings and caveats of the study: Sequences matched to VDJdb favored anti-spike CD8 responses, while private and CD4 specificities were missed.

Individual cDNA molecules received unique molecular identifiers. TCRdb itself ran the 5' RACE reads through MiXCR, one entry per CDR3 protein. The sample lists roughly 20,000 distinct CDR3 sequences; about 5.7% were seen once. Comment on this clonotype: Its antigen is not identified.

Germline CDR1 and CDR2: ENHRY and SYGVKD. The CDR3 covers 13 residues. V lost 4 bases, J lost 6 bases, and 12 bases lay in between. The sequence was obtained from an adult who was a healthcare worker with PCR-confirmed SARS-CoV-2 infection or an uninfected control (not recorded which). The rearrangement uses TRBV10-3 and TRBJ1-2; D is possibly TRBD1 (5 bases). Sequencing was performed on whole blood, taken at baseline. CDR3 nucleotide sequence: TGTGCCATCAGTGGGGCACAGGAGAATGGCTACACCTTC. Translated: CAISGAQENGYTF.